Each of the 29 T cell receptor beta chains below was sequenced from the same sample in a study of early T cells in non-severe SARS-CoV-2 infection. In TCRdb, the 5' RACE reads were re-called with MiXCR into one record per CDR3 protein. This sample yields about 46,000 distinct CDR3 sequences, of which roughly 5% are seen a single time; roughly 5.4% belongs to the top ten. The specimen comprised whole blood, sampled at baseline. The origin of the receptors is an adult who was a healthcare worker with PCR-confirmed SARS-CoV-2 infection or an uninfected control (not recorded which).

This clonotype was found many times. This chain connects TRBV28 to TRBJ1-3, with 7 positions matching TRBD1. Trimming removed 4 bases from V and 2 bases from J; junction bases left unmatched: 2. CDR3 length equals 14 residues. The V gene's germline CDR1 is MDHEN and CDR2 SYDVKM. CDR3 residues: CASSSQGAGNTIYF. The CDR3 coding sequence is TGTGCCAGCAGTTCCCAGGGGGCTGGAAACACCATATATTTT. Full variable domain (rest looked up from reference TRBV28 and TRBJ1-3): DVKVTQSSRYLVKRTGEKVFLECVQDMDHENMFWYRQDPGLGLRLIYFSYDVKMKEKGDIPEGYSVSREKKERFSLILESASTNQTSMYLCASSSQGAGNTIYFGEGSWLTVV.

This clonotype appeared many times. The chain employs TRBV30 and TRBJ2-7; D is perhaps TRBD1 (5 bases). Trimming removed 0 bases from V and 5 bases from J, with 14 bases in between. Germline loops: CDR1 GTSNPN, CDR2 SVGIG (reference sequence). The CDR3 is made up of 14 amino acids. The CDR3 nucleotides read TGTGCCTGGAGTGTATCCAGGGCTATGAACGAGCAGTACTTC. Its translation: CAWSVSRAMNEQYF.

This clonotype was seen more than once but under ten times. The V call is TRBV12-3 or TRBV12-4, the J call TRBJ1-5; weak D call: TRBD1 (5 bases). The CDR3 totals 14 residues. V was trimmed by 6 bases and J by 4 bases, leaving 13 bases between them. CDR3: CASSPGTLNQPQHF. The CDR3 region has the DNA TGTGCCAGCAGCCCCGGGACCCTGAATCAGCCCCAGCATTTT.

This clonotype was picked up many times. V and J are TRBV12-3 or TRBV12-4 and TRBJ2-1, with D possibly matching TRBD2 (5 bases). With 6 bases removed from V and 6 bases from J, the gap between germline ends came to 12 bases. The CDR3 spans 13 residues. CDR3 region: CASSHTSSNEQFF. CDR3 in DNA: TGTGCCAGCAGCCATACTAGTAGCAATGAGCAGTTCTTC.

The table lists this clonotype with many counts. The gene calls are TRBV18 and TRBJ1-1; D gene uncertain. Germline-derived CDR1 and CDR2 are KGHSH and LQKENI. The V end was cut by 4 bases, the J end by 1 base, with 7 bases between. The CDR3 loop spans 13 amino acids. CDR3 in DNA: TGTGCCAGCTCACAAGGACCGAACACTGAAGCTTTCTTT. Residues: CASSQGPNTEAFF.

In this sample, this clonotype turned up many times. This chain links TRBV6-5 with TRBJ1-1; D is perhaps TRBD1 (6 bases). Deletions cut 2 bases from V and 1 base from J, with 8 bases between. The V gene's germline CDR1 is MNHEY and CDR2 SVGAGI. The CDR3 sequence is 14 residues long. CDR3 loop: CASSYAGQNTEAFF. DNA for the CDR3: TGTGCCAGCAGTTACGCGGGACAGAACACTGAAGCTTTCTTT.

The chain couples TRBV5-6 to TRBJ2-1; 9 bases map to TRBD2. V lost 0 bases and J lost 3; bases outside the gene matches: 4. This CDR3 is 16 amino acids long. CDR1 is SGHDT, CDR2 YYEEEE, per germline. DNA of the CDR3: TGTGCCAGCAGCTTGGATAGCGGGAGCTTCTACAATGAGCAGTTCTTC. Its translation: CASSLDSGSFYNEQFF.

The chain couples TRBV27 to TRBJ2-6; no definite D call. Trimming took 8 bases from V and 1 from J, leaving 12 bases between them. CDR3 length: 15 amino acids. CDR1 MNHEY and CDR2 SMNVEV come from the germline V gene (reference sequence). This CDR3 is CASAPLGSGANVLTF. The DNA of the CDR3 is TGTGCCAGCGCCCCCCTGGGATCTGGGGCCAACGTCCTGACTTTC.

This clonotype was counted many times. V is TRBV11-2 and J is TRBJ2-7; D is possibly TRBD1 or TRBD2 (5 bases each). The CDR3 spans 15 residues. Germline values: CDR1 SGHAT, CDR2 FQNNGV. V was trimmed by 0 bases and J by 5 bases, leaving 14 bases between them. In DNA form, the CDR3 reads TGTGCCAGCAGCTTAGATGGGACCTATTTAGACGAGCAGTACTTC. Residues: CASSLDGTYLDEQYF.

This clonotype occurred many times. The chain carries TRBV18 and TRBJ2-5; a possible D gene is TRBD2 (5 bases). CDR3 length: 13 amino acids. Between the trimmed V and J ends, which lost 3 bases and 2 bases, there was a span of 7 bases. Germline V gives CDR1 KGHSH, CDR2 LQKENI. CDR3 sequence (DNA): TGTGCCAGCTCACCGGGAGAACAAGAGACCCAGTACTTC. This translates into CASSPGEQETQYF.

This clonotype appeared many times. V gene TRBV6-6 combines with J gene TRBJ1-2, with a weak D call TRBD1 (6 bases). The CDR3 extends over 17 amino acids. V shed 0 bases and J shed 3 bases, with 17 bases lying between them. Germline CDR1 reads MNHNY; CDR2 reads SVGAGI (reference sequence). CDR3 coding DNA: TGTGCCAGCAGTTACTCCCCCTACGGGGGGCTAGACTATGGCTACACCTTC. Protein: CASSYSPYGGLDYGYTF.

A few counts support this clonotype. The chain employs TRBV7-2 and TRBJ2-5, with unresolved D. CDR1 and CDR2 from the germline V gene are SGHTA and FQGNSA. CDR3 size: 16 residues. V lost 4 bases to trimming and J lost 4 bases, with 19 bases between them. The CDR3 DNA follows: TGTGCCAGCAGCTCCTCCCCTGGGCGATCCTCAGAGACCCAGTACTTC. Protein: CASSSSPGRSSETQYF.

The sample holds many counts of this clonotype. The chain links TRBV29-1 to TRBJ2-7; 9 bases line up with TRBD1. V was clipped by 6 bases and J by 2 bases; unmatched bases: 8. CDR1 is SQVTM and CDR2 is ANQGSEA in the germline V gene. The CDR3 has 14 residues. CDR3 nucleotide sequence: TGCAGCGTCATCAGGACAGGGGCGACCTACGAGCAGTACTTC. This encodes CSVIRTGATYEQYF.

This clonotype was seen ten or more times. The chain has TRBV20-1 and TRBJ2-1, with D hard to call. Germline V gives CDR1 DFQATT, CDR2 SNEGSKA (reference sequence). V was cut by 7 bases and J by 7 bases, with 17 bases left in between. CDR3 size: 13 residues. CDR3 sequence (DNA): TGCAGTGGCCTTCCGGACGTACTAAATGAGCAGTTCTTC. Translation: CSGLPDVLNEQFF.

The table lists this clonotype with many counts. The chain recombines TRBV4-1 with TRBJ1-5; D is possibly TRBD1 (6 bases). This CDR3 has 17 residues. Trimming took 0 bases from V and 2 from J, leaving 14 bases between them. Germline CDR1 and CDR2: MGHRA and YSYEKL. This CDR3 reads CASSQEGARIGNQPQHF. The CDR3 DNA reads as TGCGCCAGCAGCCAAGAGGGGGCACGAATCGGCAATCAGCCCCAGCATTTT.

This clonotype showed up many times. The V call is TRBV11-2, the J call TRBJ2-1; D remains unclear. CDR1 and CDR2 from the germline V gene are SGHAT and FQNNGV. V shed 2 bases and J shed 4 bases, with 9 bases lying between them. The CDR3 totals 14 residues. The CDR3 here is CASSLTQPYNEQFF. The CDR3 nucleotides are TGTGCCAGCAGCTTAACTCAGCCTTACAATGAGCAGTTCTTC.

CDR3: CSASLSGGNTGELFF. The CDR3 DNA sequence: TGCAGTGCTAGTCTTAGCGGAGGGAACACCGGGGAGCTGTTTTTT. The chain has TRBV20-1 and TRBJ2-2; D might be TRBD2 (6 bases). The length of the CDR3 is 15 residues. Looked up from germline, CDR1 is DFQATT and CDR2 is SNEGSKA (reference sequence). The V end was cut by 3 bases, the J end by 1 base, with 12 bases between.

This clonotype has at least ten counts. The gene calls are TRBV6-1 and TRBJ1-5, with 12 bases fitting TRBD1. Trimming cost V 3 bases and J 3 bases; bases outside gene matches: 15. The germline gives CDR1 MNHNS, CDR2 SASEGT. The CDR3 totals 20 residues. CDR3 loop: CASSDAFPGQGAVINQPQHF. The CDR3 DNA reads TGTGCCAGCAGTGACGCCTTCCCGGGACAGGGGGCCGTGATCAATCAGCCCCAGCATTTT.

In its sample, this clonotype was seen many times. The J gene is TRBJ2-2, the V gene TRBV7-8; D may be TRBD1 (5 bases). V was shortened by 2 bases and J by 2 bases, with 12 bases between the two germline ends. The CDR3 is made up of 16 amino acids. CDR1 SGHVS and CDR2 FQNEAQ come from the germline V gene. The CDR3, as DNA: TGTGCCAGCAGCTTAAGCGTTACAGGAAACACCGGGGAGCTGTTTTTT. This sequence encodes CASSLSVTGNTGELFF.

This clonotype was detected many times. The V gene is TRBV5-1, the J gene TRBJ2-7; D may be TRBD2 (6 bases). The CDR3 consists of 15 residues. The ends were cut back, 1 base at V and 1 base at J, with 12 bases in the middle. Germline CDR1 and CDR2: SGHRS and YFSETQ. The CDR3 protein is CASSLTGVSSYEQYF. CDR3 bases: TGCGCCAGCAGCTTGACGGGGGTTTCGTCCTACGAGCAGTACTTC.

This clonotype was seen at least ten times. V usage is TRBV4-1 and J usage is TRBJ2-5; D is uncertain. The CDR3 loop spans 16 amino acids. CDR1 MGHRA and CDR2 YSYEKL come from the germline V gene. V gave up 0 bases and J gave up 4 bases, with 15 bases separating them. The CDR3 protein is CASSQDGSSDSETQYF. CDR3 DNA sequence: TGCGCCAGCAGCCAAGATGGGTCCTCTGATTCAGAGACCCAGTACTTC.

This chain connects TRBV7-6 to TRBJ2-3; the match to TRBD2 covers 12 bases. The V segment lost 4 bases and the J segment 3 bases; nucleotides outside the gene matches: 2. The CDR3 length is 15 residues. The germline V gene encodes CDR1 SGHVS and CDR2 FNYEAQ. CDR3 DNA sequence: TGTGCCAGCAGCTACGGGACTAGCGGGACAGATACGCAGTATTTT. It specifies CASSYGTSGTDTQYF.

This clonotype was found many times. The chain couples TRBV6-1 to TRBJ2-1; perhaps TRBD2 as D (5 bases). The CDR3 contains 12 residues. Trimming shortened V by 4 bases and J by 12 bases, and 13 bases separated the two germline ends. The germline gives CDR1 MNHNS, CDR2 SASEGT. For the CDR3, the DNA is TGTGCCAGCAGTGTGGGGTACGGGGTGCAGTTCTTC. Translated, it gives CASSVGYGVQFF.

This clonotype was picked up a small number of times. The gene calls are TRBV9 and TRBJ1-2, with a possible D match to TRBD1 (5 bases). Per the germline V gene, CDR1 is SGDLS and CDR2 is YYNGEE. Trimming took 3 bases from V and 5 from J, leaving 8 bases between them. The CDR3 runs to 12 residues. The CDR3 spells CASSEGHYGYTF. DNA of the CDR3: TGTGCCAGCAGCGAGGGGCATTATGGCTACACCTTC.

This clonotype was counted at least ten times. The V and J genes are TRBV11-2 and TRBJ2-7, with a tentative D call TRBD1 (5 bases). Per germline, CDR1 SGHAT and CDR2 FQNNGV. This CDR3 contains 13 residues. Trimming removed 5 bases from V and 4 bases from J, with 12 bases in between. CDR3 in amino acids: CASSGAGRYEQYF. CDR3 nucleotide sequence: TGTGCCAGCAGCGGGGCCGGCCGGTACGAGCAGTACTTC.

There are many counts of this clonotype. The CDR3 loop reads CASSHTGGVGTEAFF. CDR3 nucleotides: TGCGCCAGCAGCCACACAGGGGGCGTAGGGACTGAAGCTTTCTTT. The rearrangement joins TRBV4-1 to TRBJ1-1; 9 nucleotides match TRBD1. The CDR3 runs to 15 residues. The germline gives CDR1 MGHRA, CDR2 YSYEKL. Trimming took 3 bases from V and 5 from J; bases not matched to a gene: 7.

This clonotype came up a few times. The chain joins TRBV30 to TRBJ2-7; 8 bases agree with TRBD1. Germline CDR1 reads GTSNPN; CDR2 reads SVGIG (reference sequence). The CDR3 length is 13 residues. V shed 4 bases, J shed 2 bases, and the junction held 4 bases outside the gene matches. CDR3 coding DNA: TGTGCCTGGACCCTGGACAGGGCCTACGAGCAGTACTTC. It codes for CAWTLDRAYEQYF.

The V call is TRBV7-3, the J call TRBJ2-7, with D perhaps TRBD2 (6 bases). There are 15 residues in the CDR3. V was trimmed by 0 bases and J by 3 bases, leaving 12 bases between them. From germline, CDR1 is SGHTA and CDR2 FQGTGA. The CDR3 DNA is TGTGCCAGCAGCTTAACGGGGGGAAGGTTCTACGAGCAGTACTTC. Protein product: CASSLTGGRFYEQYF.

The V and J genes are TRBV4-1 and TRBJ2-5; 7 positions match TRBD1. V shed 2 bases and J 2 bases; nucleotides not matched to a gene: 8. The CDR3 has 16 residues. CDR1 is MGHRA and CDR2 is YSYEKL in the germline V gene. This CDR3 is CASSQLFTDRQETQYF. The CDR3 DNA reads as TGCGCCAGCAGCCAACTATTTACGGACAGGCAAGAGACCCAGTACTTC.